The 2 T cell receptor beta chains below were found in one sample sequenced in a study of blood T cell repertoires in COVID-19. Using immunoSEQ multiplex PCR, the repertoire was profiled, and TCRdb retains in-frame clones only, with some absent. The repertoire consists of a few hundred thousand clones, with 70% to 85% occurring once and the leading ten covering under 1.5%. The sequencing sample was made of peripheral blood. These receptors were collected from a woman aged 40-49 years who had recovered from COVID-19.

CDR3 amino acids: CATPDRDGEKLFF. The DNA for the CDR3 is TGTGCCACCCCAGACAGGGACGGTGAAAAACTGTTTTTT. The gene calls are TRBV24-1 and TRBJ1-4; 7 nucleotides match TRBD1. Germline CDR1 KGHDR, CDR2 SFDVKD. After removal of 9 bases from V and 7 bases from J, the junction contained 7 bases not matched to a gene. The CDR3 contains 13 residues.

J is TRBJ1-3 and V is TRBV7-9; D is perhaps TRBD1 (6 bases). The germline V and J ends were trimmed by 5 bases and 4 bases, with 15 bases remaining between them. Germline assignment: CDR1 SEHNR and CDR2 FQNEAQ (reference sequence). CDR3 length equals 15 residues. CDR3 protein: CASSPTGGAGNTIYF. In nucleotides, the CDR3 is TGTGCCAGCAGCCCGACGGGGGGCGCCGGAAACACCATATATTTT.